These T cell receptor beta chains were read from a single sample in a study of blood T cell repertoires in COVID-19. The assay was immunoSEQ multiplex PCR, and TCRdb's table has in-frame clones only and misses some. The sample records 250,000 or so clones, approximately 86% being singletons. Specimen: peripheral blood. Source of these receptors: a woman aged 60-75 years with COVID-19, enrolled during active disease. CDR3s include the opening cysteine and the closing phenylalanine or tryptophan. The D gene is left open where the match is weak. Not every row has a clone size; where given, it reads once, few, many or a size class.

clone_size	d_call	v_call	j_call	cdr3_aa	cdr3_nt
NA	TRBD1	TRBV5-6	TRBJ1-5	CASSTGTGLGHQPQHF	TGTGCCAGCAGCACCGGGACAGGGTTAGGGCATCAGCCCCAGCATTTT
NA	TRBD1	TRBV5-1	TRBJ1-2	CASSFPRGSGYTF	TGCGCCAGCAGCTTCCCCAGGGGGAGTGGCTACACCTTC
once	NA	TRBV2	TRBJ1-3	CASEGNTIYF	TGTGCCAGCGAGGGCAACACCATATATTTT
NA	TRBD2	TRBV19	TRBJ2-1	CASTAGLAGANEQFF	TGTGCCAGTACCGCCGGACTAGCGGGGGCCAATGAGCAGTTCTTC
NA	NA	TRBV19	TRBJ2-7	CASSINRERSYEQYF	TGTGCCAGTAGTATAAACAGGGAACGGTCCTACGAGCAGTACTTC
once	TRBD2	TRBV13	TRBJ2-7	CASSRGGVSYEQYF	TGTGCCAGCAGCCGGGGGGGGGTCTCCTACGAGCAGTACTTC
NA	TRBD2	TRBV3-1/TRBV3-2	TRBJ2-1	CASSQVSGNYNEQFF	TGTGCCAGCAGCCAGGTTAGCGGGAACTACAATGAGCAGTTCTTC
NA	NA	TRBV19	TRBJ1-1	CASSIDGGAGTEAFF	TGTGCCAGTAGTATAGATGGGGGGGCTGGCACTGAAGCTTTCTTT
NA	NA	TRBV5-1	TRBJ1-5	CASSLGRNQPQHF	TGCGCCAGCAGCTTGGGTAGAAATCAGCCCCAGCATTTT
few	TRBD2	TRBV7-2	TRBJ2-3	CASSLGLARTDTQYF	TGTGCCAGCAGCTTAGGACTAGCCCGCACAGATACGCAGTATTTT
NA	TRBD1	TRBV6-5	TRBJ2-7	CASSSSDRARRVYF	TGTGCCAGCAGCAGCTCGGACAGGGCGCGAAGAGTGTACTTC
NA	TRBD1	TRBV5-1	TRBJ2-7	CASSSGQGSGIRLSYEQYF	TGCGCCAGCAGCTCCGGACAGGGGTCAGGTATTCGCCTCTCCTACGAGCAGTACTTC
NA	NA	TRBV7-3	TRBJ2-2	CASSLSSAGELFF	TGTGCCAGCAGCTTAAGTTCTGCCGGGGAGCTGTTTTTT
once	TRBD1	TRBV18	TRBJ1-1	CASSPDRGRTEAFF	TGTGCCAGCTCTCCTGACAGGGGGAGAACTGAAGCTTTCTTT
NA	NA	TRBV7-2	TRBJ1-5	CASSLQGSLNQPQHF	TGTGCCAGCAGCTTACAGGGAAGCCTAAATCAGCCCCAGCATTTT